A selection of T cell receptor beta chains follows, all from one sample in a study of cytomegalovirus exposure and HLA in healthy donors. The assay was immunoSEQ multiplex PCR, and TCRdb's table has in-frame clones only and misses some. The sample lists about 120,000 clones; approximately 69% were seen once. The material sequenced was PBMCs. Every receptor here comes from a man aged 35-49 years in good health and CMV-seropositive. CDR3s include the opening cysteine and the closing phenylalanine or tryptophan. The order of the fields is J gene, V gene, clone size, D gene, CDR3 DNA, CDR3 protein. A D gene is named only where the DNA matches it firmly. Some rows have no size entry. The others give once, few or many, or a class for an expanded clone.

TRBJ2-5 TRBV2 few - TGTGCCAGCAGTGAAGGGACAGTCCAAGAGACCCAGTACTTC CASSEGTVQETQYF
TRBJ2-5 TRBV30 few TRBD2 TGTGCCTGGAGTGTACAGGGACTAGCGGGGGGGTCCCTCCAAGAGACCCAGTACTTC CAWSVQGLAGGSLQETQYF
TRBJ1-3 TRBV18 - - TGTGCCAGCTCACCTCAGGGTTCGGGAAACACCATATATTTT CASSPQGSGNTIYF
TRBJ2-4 TRBV5-4 - - TGTGCCAGCAGGATAAACCTCGAGGGCATTCAGTACTTC CASRINLEGIQYF
TRBJ1-2 TRBV19 - - TGTGCCAGTAGTTCACAGGGAACGGGCTATGGCTACACCTTC CASSSQGTGYGYTF
TRBJ2-1 TRBV10-1 - - TGCGCCAGCAGTGATCTTGGGCCTGCGACCGAGCAGTTCTTC CASSDLGPATEQFF
TRBJ2-2 TRBV19 - - TGTGCCAGTAGTATAGATGCCGGGGAGAACACCGGGGAGCTGTTTTTT CASSIDAGENTGELFF
TRBJ2-7 TRBV7-2 few - TGTGCCAGCAGCTTAGAACAGGGCTACGAGCAGTACTTC CASSLEQGYEQYF
TRBJ1-5 TRBV9 - - TGTGCCAGCAGCGTACAGGGGTACAGCAATCAGCCCCAGCATTTT CASSVQGYSNQPQHF
TRBJ2-7 TRBV29-1 - TRBD1 TGCAGCGTGGAGGGACAGGGTGGTTGGTACGAGCAGTACTTC CSVEGQGGWYEQYF
TRBJ2-1 TRBV9 - - TGTGCCAGCAGCGTAACGGCCGGGAGCGGCGAGCAGTTCTTC CASSVTAGSGEQFF
TRBJ2-2 TRBV5-1 - - TGCGCCAGCAGCGATCGCAGAACAGGCAACACCGGGGAGCTGTTTTTT CASSDRRTGNTGELFF
TRBJ2-6 TRBV9 - TRBD1 TGTGCCAGCAGCCTCAAAGCCCCGGGACAGGATTACTCTGGGGCCAACGTCCTGACTTTC CASSLKAPGQDYSGANVLTF
TRBJ2-2 TRBV2 once TRBD2 TGTGCCGGCAGTGAAGAGACTAGCGGGTGGGCCGGGGAGCTGTTTTTT CAGSEETSGWAGELFF
TRBJ2-5 TRBV4-3 once - TGCGCCAGCAGCCAAGGCTATCAAGAGACCCAGTACTTC CASSQGYQETQYF
TRBJ1-3 TRBV6-5 - TRBD1 TGTGCCAGCAGTTACTCGAGAGGGGGCGGAAACACCATATATTTT CASSYSRGGGNTIYF
TRBJ1-3 TRBV9 - - TGTGCCAGCAGCCCCTTCTCGAATAGGGAGATAGGAAACACCATATATTTT CASSPFSNREIGNTIYF
TRBJ1-1 TRBV29-1 few - TGCAGCGTTTCGTATGGGGCAAACACTGAAGCTTTCTTT CSVSYGANTEAFF
TRBJ2-5 TRBV27 - - TGTGCCAGCAGTAGGGAGAGGAAAGAGACCCAGTACTTC CASSRERKETQYF
TRBJ2-7 TRBV27 - TRBD1 TGTGCCAGCAGGCGAGGGACAGGGGGCTTCTACGAGCAGTACTTC CASRRGTGGFYEQYF
TRBJ2-1 TRBV27 - - TGTGCCAGCAGTTTATTGAGGGCCTCCTACAATGAGCAGTTCTTC CASSLLRASYNEQFF
TRBJ2-7 TRBV29-1 once TRBD1 TGCAGCGTCTGTCGGGACAGGGGCTACGAGCAGTACTTC CSVCRDRGYEQYF
TRBJ2-3 TRBV9 - TRBD2 TGTGCCAGCAGCTCCAGCGGGAGAGGCACAGATACGCAGTATTTT CASSSSGRGTDTQYF
TRBJ2-4 TRBV6-6 - - TGTGCCAGCCAATGGTCTAGCGAAAACATTCAGTACTTC CASQWSSENIQYF
TRBJ1-4 TRBV4-2 few - TGTGCCAGCAGCCAAGCTATAGGGGTGGGGTATACGTCGGAAAAACTGTTTTTT CASSQAIGVGYTSEKLFF
TRBJ2-5 TRBV5-1 - - TGCGCCAGCAGCTCCAGGGCTTTGGAGACCCAGTACTTC CASSSRALETQYF
TRBJ2-7 TRBV27 few - TGTGCCAGCAGCCCCCGGGACATACCTCCCTACGAGCAGTACTTC CASSPRDIPPYEQYF
TRBJ2-7 TRBV7-8 - TRBD1 TGTGCCAGCAGCCAACCCTCGAGGACAGGGAGGTACGAGCAGTACTTC CASSQPSRTGRYEQYF
TRBJ2-1 TRBV7-2 - - TGTGCCACCCGGGAGAGACAGGGCCAGCAGTTCTTC CATRERQGQQFF
TRBJ2-1 TRBV5-4 - - TGTGCCAGCAGCCGATCAACCTTTATGCGGGGAAATGAGCAGTTCTTC CASSRSTFMRGNEQFF
TRBJ2-7 TRBV19 - - TGTGCCAGTAGTAATACCGGGGACTCCTACGAGCAGTACTTC CASSNTGDSYEQYF
TRBJ1-4 TRBV19 once - TGTGCCAGTAGCGGGAATACATTAGGTGAAAAACTGTTTTTT CASSGNTLGEKLFF
TRBJ2-1 TRBV13 few - TGTGCCAGCAGCTTATGGGGGCAAATTCCGTTCTTC CASSLWGQIPFF
TRBJ2-3 TRBV28 - TRBD1 TGTGCCAGCAGTTTAAGGACAGGATACACAGATACGCAGTATTTT CASSLRTGYTDTQYF
TRBJ2-1 TRBV7-3 - - TGTGCCAGCAGCGTCGTCGGGGATGTCGCGACCAATGAGCAGTTCTTC CASSVVGDVATNEQFF
TRBJ2-7 TRBV5-1 - TRBD1 TGCGCCAGCAGCCTTGGGACAGCCTCCTACGAGCAGTACTTC CASSLGTASYEQYF
TRBJ1-4 TRBV10-3 - - TGTGCCATCAGCGGGGGAGCAAGAGAAAAACTGTTTTTT CAISGGAREKLFF
TRBJ2-1 TRBV10-1 few - TGCGCCAGCAGTGCGGATCGGGTCACCTACAATGAGCAGTTCTTC CASSADRVTYNEQFF
TRBJ1-1 TRBV5-6 - TRBD1 TGTGCCAGCAGCCCCCAGGACAGGGTAAACACTGAAGCTTTCTTT CASSPQDRVNTEAFF
TRBJ1-1 TRBV5-1 - - TGCGCCAGCAGCTCGAGACAGGAGAACACTGAAGCTTTCTTT CASSSRQENTEAFF
TRBJ1-2 TRBV2 - TRBD1 TGTGCCAGCAGTGGGGCGGGACAGGGGGCATGGGGCTACACCTTC CASSGAGQGAWGYTF
TRBJ2-5 TRBV29-1 few - TGCAGCGTCCCGAGGGGACTTGGGGCAGAGACCCAGTACTTC CSVPRGLGAETQYF
TRBJ1-4 TRBV7-9 - - TGTGCCAGCAGCCTCGGGACTGCTGATGAAAAACTGTTTTTT CASSLGTADEKLFF
TRBJ1-5 TRBV2 - - TGTGCCAGCAGTGATCGGGGGGCCCCTAATCAGCCCCAGCATTTT CASSDRGAPNQPQHF
TRBJ1-5 TRBV21-1 - - TGTGCCAGCAGCAAAGAGGGTGAGGGAGGGACTTTGAAGCCCCAGCATTTT CASSKEGEGGTLKPQHF
TRBJ2-5 TRBV15 - - TGTGCCACCAGCAGAGAAGGAGGCATAGTAGAGACCCAGTACTTC CATSREGGIVETQYF
TRBJ2-1 TRBV2 - TRBD1 TGTGCCAGCAGGCGACGGGACAGGGGCCTACTGAGCTCCTACAATGAGCAGTTCTTC CASRRRDRGLLSSYNEQFF
TRBJ1-2 TRBV9 - - TGTGCCAGCACCGCCCAGGGGGGCTACACCTTC CASTAQGGYTF
TRBJ1-1 TRBV4-1 - - TGCGCCAGCAGCCAAGCCGGGATGGTGAGGACTGAAGCTTTCTTT CASSQAGMVRTEAFF
TRBJ1-5 TRBV14 - TRBD1 TGTGCCAGCAGCCAAGGGCAGGGGGCCGGGGAGCCCCAGCATTTT CASSQGQGAGEPQHF
TRBJ1-4 TRBV5-1 few TRBD1 TGCGCCAGCAGCCGTCTAGGACAGGGGATTAATGATGAAAAACTGTTTTTT CASSRLGQGINDEKLFF
TRBJ2-1 TRBV7-3 - TRBD2 TGTGCCAGCAGCTTAAACGGCGGGAGTACCTATGAGCAGTTCTTC CASSLNGGSTYEQFF
TRBJ2-7 TRBV5-4 - TRBD1 TGTGCCAGCAGCCAGGGACAGGGGTTGGCTCAGTACTTC CASSQGQGLAQYF